Each of the 5 T cell receptor beta chains below was sequenced from the same sample in a study of CD8+ T cells in alopecia areata (dated by TCRdb to the late 2010s). Receptor amplification or capture employed the immunoSEQ multiplex PCR assay. RNA was extracted from all samples and reverse transcribed into cDNA as template for TCR sequencing. In TCRdb, the immuneACCESS table is reduced to in-frame sequences with V and J assigned. These tables do not hold every clone; where another copy was compared, an unresolved V gene accounts for under half, and the others remain unexplained. The sample table holds 140,000 to 150,000 clones, of which approximately 60% were seen once. The ten top clones hold 36% of the sample. The sequencing input was CD8+ T cells sorted from blood. The source of these receptors is a human donor in good health.

The rearrangement uses TRBV9 and TRBJ2-1, with 9 positions matching TRBD2. CDR1 and CDR2 (germline): SGDLS, YYNGEE. The CDR3 contains 15 residues. V was clipped by 0 bases and J by 4 bases; unmatched bases: 2. CDR3 bases: TGTGCCAGCAGCGTAGGGACTAGCGCATACAATGAGCAGTTCTTC. It translates to CASSVGTSAYNEQFF.

The chain's CDR3 is CASSYFGQSDTDTQYF. Written as DNA, the CDR3 is TGTGCCAGCAGTTACTTCGGACAGTCAGACACAGATACGCAGTATTTT. The chain employs TRBV6-6 and TRBJ2-3, with a possible D match to TRBD1 (6 bases). Deletions cut 1 base from V and 2 bases from J, with 13 bases between. Germline V gene data show CDR1 as MNHNY and CDR2 as SVGAGI (reference sequence). The CDR3 is 16 amino acids.

The chain couples TRBV5-1 to TRBJ1-1, with D perhaps TRBD1 (6 bases). The CDR3 is made up of 13 amino acids. Trimming took 5 bases from V and 6 from J, leaving 14 bases between them. Germline loops: CDR1 SGHRS, CDR2 YFSETQ. The CDR3 is CASSSQGAAEAFF. The CDR3 DNA reads as TGCGCCAGCAGTTCACAGGGAGCCGCTGAAGCTTTCTTT. Combining the CDR3 with reference TRBV5-1 and TRBJ1-1 gives the whole variable domain KAGVTQTPRYLIKTRGQQVTLSCSPISGHRSVSWYQQTPGQGLQFLFEYFSETQRNKGNFPGRFSGRQFSNSRSEMNVSTLELGDSALYLCASSSQGAAEAFFGQGTRLTVV.

This chain links TRBV6-5 with TRBJ2-7, with D perhaps TRBD2 (5 bases). The CDR3 is 13 amino acids. Between the trimmed V and J ends, which lost 5 bases and 3 bases, there was a span of 11 bases. CDR1 MNHEY and CDR2 SVGAGI come from the germline V gene. CDR3 coding DNA: TGTGCCAGCAGTGATCCGGGGTACTACGAGCAGTACTTC. This codes for CASSDPGYYEQYF.

This chain's CDR3 is CSVGDQPQHF. The DNA of the CDR3 is TGCAGCGTTGGAGATCAGCCCCAGCATTTT. This chain joins TRBV29-1 and TRBJ1-5; D ambiguous. Per germline, CDR1 SQVTM and CDR2 ANQGSEA. Trimming took 4 bases from V and 5 from J, leaving 3 bases between them. The CDR3 length is 10 residues.